This passage covers 11 T cell receptor beta chains from one sample sequenced in a study of cytomegalovirus exposure and HLA in healthy donors. Data came from immunoSEQ multiplex PCR; TCRdb stores just in-frame clones and leaves some out. Among about 66,000 clones listed, approximately 96% were seen once. The specimen sequenced was PBMCs. All receptors derive from a woman in her late teens or twenties in good health and CMV-seropositive.

The rearrangement uses TRBV7-2 and TRBJ1-4; the D gene is possibly TRBD1 (5 bases). The length of the CDR3 is 17 residues. Germline loops: CDR1 SGHTA, CDR2 FQGNSA. Trimming left V 2 bases short and J 4 bases short, with 17 bases between. CDR3 loop: CASSLLGGEAVNEKLFF. CDR3 DNA sequence: TGTGCCAGCAGCTTACTGGGGGGAGAGGCCGTTAATGAAAAACTGTTTTTT.

This chain links TRBV5-1 with TRBJ2-3; possibly TRBD1 for D (6 bases). CDR1 and CDR2 from the germline V gene are SGHRS and YFSETQ. This CDR3 region has 17 residues. Between the trimmed V and J ends, which lost 0 bases and 2 bases, there was a span of 16 bases. CDR3 sequence: CASSLDRVWKDTDTQYF. The CDR3 bases are TGCGCCAGCAGCTTGGACAGGGTTTGGAAGGACACAGATACGCAGTATTTT.

A remark on this clone: Within the sample, other DNA sequences also encode this same CDR3. J is TRBJ2-1 and V is TRBV27; D ambiguous. The CDR3 runs 11 residues. V was pared by 5 bases and J by 4 bases, with 3 bases between. The germline CDR1 and CDR2 sequences are MNHEY and SMNVEV (reference sequence). As DNA, the CDR3 is TGTGCCAGCAGTCGGTACAATGAGCAGTTCTTC. Translating gives CASSRYNEQFF.

The genes are TRBV6-1 and TRBJ2-7; tentatively, D is TRBD2 (5 bases). This CDR3 is 19 amino acids long. In germline, CDR1 is MNHNS, CDR2 SASEGT. V was shortened by 1 base and J by 0 bases, with 22 bases between the two germline ends. CDR3: CASSEGWGRASTHSYEQYF. CDR3 sequence (DNA): TGTGCCAGCAGTGAAGGGTGGGGAAGGGCTAGCACCCACTCCTACGAGCAGTACTTC.

In its sample, this clone was seen a few times. CDR3 residues: CASSKKGQGEQYF. The CDR3, as DNA: TGTGCCAGCAGCAAAAAAGGACAGGGCGAGCAGTACTTC. This chain joins TRBV21-1 and TRBJ2-7; the table's D gene call, TRBD1, was not cross checked with the DNA. TRBV21-1 is reported as a pseudogene. This CDR3 has 13 residues.

The table lists this clone with a count of one. The chain uses TRBV10-3 and TRBJ2-7, with TRBD1 identical over 9 bases. The CDR3 covers 13 residues. Germline lookup yields CDR1 ENHRY and CDR2 SYGVKD. V was clipped by 5 bases and J by 3 bases; unmatched bases: 2. The CDR3 reads CAISRTGDYEQYF. In DNA form, the CDR3 reads TGTGCCATCAGTCGGACAGGGGACTACGAGCAGTACTTC.

This chain links TRBV7-9 with TRBJ2-5; possible D gene TRBD2, 5 bases. The V gene lost 7 bases and the J gene lost 1 base, with 10 bases spanning the gap. The CDR3 consists of 13 residues. Germline V gene sequence: CDR1 SEHNR, CDR2 FQNEAQ (reference sequence). CDR3 sequence (DNA): TGTGCCAGCACCCTAGCCCTCCAAGAGACCCAGTACTTC. Translating gives CASTLALQETQYF. The full variable domain, completed using reference TRBV7-9 and TRBJ2-5, is DTGVSQNPRHKITKRGQNVTFRCDPISEHNRLYWYRQTLGQGPEFLTYFQNEAQLEKSRLLSDRFSAERPKGSFSTLEIQRTEQGDSAMYLCASTLALQETQYFGPGTRLLVL.

The rearrangement links TRBV28 to TRBJ2-3, with a tentative D call TRBD2 (6 bases). V shed 6 bases and J shed 2 bases, with 15 bases lying between them. Germline loops: CDR1 MDHEN, CDR2 SYDVKM. CDR3 size: 15 residues. CDR3 loop: CASRSAGTFTDTQYF. In DNA form, the CDR3 reads TGTGCCAGCAGATCAGCCGGGACTTTCACAGATACGCAGTATTTT.

V and J are TRBV10-3 and TRBJ1-5; 8 bases match TRBD1. CDR1 and CDR2 (germline): ENHRY, SYGVKD. The V gene end was trimmed by 3 bases and the J gene end by 4 bases; junction bases not matched to a gene: 8. The CDR3 length is 16 residues. CDR3 sequence reads: CAISDHLTGANQPQHF. The CDR3 nucleotides are TGTGCCATCAGTGATCATTTGACAGGGGCGAATCAGCCCCAGCATTTT.

The V gene is TRBV11-2, the J gene TRBJ2-1; D is ambiguous. V lost 4 bases and J 3 bases, leaving 16 bases between the germline ends. Germline assignment: CDR1 SGHAT and CDR2 FQNNGV. This CDR3 spans 16 amino acids. The CDR3 DNA reads as TGTGCCAGCAGCTCTTTAGCCGAACTGATCTACAATGAGCAGTTCTTC. Its translation is CASSSLAELIYNEQFF.

This rearrangement joins TRBV25-1 to TRBJ2-7; 11 bases line up with TRBD2. There are 14 residues in the CDR3. V lost 5 bases to trimming and J lost 4 bases; unmatched junction nucleotides: 4. Germline-derived CDR1 and CDR2 are MGHDK and SYGVNS. The CDR3 protein is CASSKLAGAYEQYF. CDR3 in DNA: TGTGCCAGCAGTAAACTAGCGGGAGCGTACGAGCAGTACTTC.